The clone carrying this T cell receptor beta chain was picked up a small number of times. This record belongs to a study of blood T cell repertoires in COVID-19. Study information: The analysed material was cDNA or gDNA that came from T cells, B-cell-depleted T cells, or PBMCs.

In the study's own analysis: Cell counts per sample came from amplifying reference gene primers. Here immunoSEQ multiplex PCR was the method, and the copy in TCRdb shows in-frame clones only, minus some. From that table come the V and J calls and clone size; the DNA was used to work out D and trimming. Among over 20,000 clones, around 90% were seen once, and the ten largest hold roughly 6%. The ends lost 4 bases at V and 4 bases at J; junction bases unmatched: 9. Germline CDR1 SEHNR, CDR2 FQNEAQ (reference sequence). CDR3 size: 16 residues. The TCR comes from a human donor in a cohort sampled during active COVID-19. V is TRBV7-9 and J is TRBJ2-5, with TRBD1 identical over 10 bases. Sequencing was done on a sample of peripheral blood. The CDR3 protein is CASSSWTGGGLETQYF. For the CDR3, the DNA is TGTGCCAGCAGCTCCTGGACAGGGGGAGGATTAGAGACCCAGTACTTC. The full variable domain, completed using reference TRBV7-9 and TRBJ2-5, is DTGVSQNPRHKITKRGQNVTFRCDPISEHNRLYWYRQTLGQGPEFLTYFQNEAQLEKSRLLSDRFSAERPKGSFSTLEIQRTEQGDSAMYLCASSSWTGGGLETQYFGPGTRLLVL.